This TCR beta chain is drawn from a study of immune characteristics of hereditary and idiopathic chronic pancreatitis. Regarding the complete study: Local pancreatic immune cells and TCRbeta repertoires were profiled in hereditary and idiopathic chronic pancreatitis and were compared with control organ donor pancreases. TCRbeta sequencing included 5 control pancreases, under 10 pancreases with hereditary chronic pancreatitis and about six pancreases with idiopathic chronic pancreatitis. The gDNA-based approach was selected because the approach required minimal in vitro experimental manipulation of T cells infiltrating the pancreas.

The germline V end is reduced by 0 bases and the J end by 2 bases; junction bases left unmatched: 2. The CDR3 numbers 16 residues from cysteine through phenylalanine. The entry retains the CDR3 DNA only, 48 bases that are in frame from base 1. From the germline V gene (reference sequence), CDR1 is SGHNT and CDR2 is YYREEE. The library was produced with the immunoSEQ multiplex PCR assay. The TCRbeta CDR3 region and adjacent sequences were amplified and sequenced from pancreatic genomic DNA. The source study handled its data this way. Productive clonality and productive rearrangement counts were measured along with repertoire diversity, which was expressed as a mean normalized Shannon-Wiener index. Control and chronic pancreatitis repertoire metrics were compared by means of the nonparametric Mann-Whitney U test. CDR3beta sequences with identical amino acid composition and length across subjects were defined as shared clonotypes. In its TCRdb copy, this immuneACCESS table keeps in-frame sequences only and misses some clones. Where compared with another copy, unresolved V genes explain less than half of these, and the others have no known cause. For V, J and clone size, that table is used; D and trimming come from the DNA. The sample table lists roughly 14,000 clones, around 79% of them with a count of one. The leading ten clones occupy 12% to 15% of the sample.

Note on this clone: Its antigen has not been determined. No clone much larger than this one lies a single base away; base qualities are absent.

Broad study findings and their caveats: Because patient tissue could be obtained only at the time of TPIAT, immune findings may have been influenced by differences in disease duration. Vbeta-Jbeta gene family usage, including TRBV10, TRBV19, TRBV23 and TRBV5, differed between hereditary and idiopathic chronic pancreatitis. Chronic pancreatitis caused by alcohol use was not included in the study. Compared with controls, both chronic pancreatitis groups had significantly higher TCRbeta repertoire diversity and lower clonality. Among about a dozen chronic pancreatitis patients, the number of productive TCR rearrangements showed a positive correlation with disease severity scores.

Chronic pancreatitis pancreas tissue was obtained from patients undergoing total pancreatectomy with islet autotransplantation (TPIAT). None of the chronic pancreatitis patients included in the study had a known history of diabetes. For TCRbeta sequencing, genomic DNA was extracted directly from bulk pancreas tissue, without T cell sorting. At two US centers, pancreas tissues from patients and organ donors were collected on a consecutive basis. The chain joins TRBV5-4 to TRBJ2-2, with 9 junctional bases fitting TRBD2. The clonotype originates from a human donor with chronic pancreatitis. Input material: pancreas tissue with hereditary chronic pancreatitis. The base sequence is TGTGCCAGCAGCTTGGCGCTAGCGGGAAACACCGGGGAGCTGTTTTTT. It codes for CASSLALAGNTGELFF.